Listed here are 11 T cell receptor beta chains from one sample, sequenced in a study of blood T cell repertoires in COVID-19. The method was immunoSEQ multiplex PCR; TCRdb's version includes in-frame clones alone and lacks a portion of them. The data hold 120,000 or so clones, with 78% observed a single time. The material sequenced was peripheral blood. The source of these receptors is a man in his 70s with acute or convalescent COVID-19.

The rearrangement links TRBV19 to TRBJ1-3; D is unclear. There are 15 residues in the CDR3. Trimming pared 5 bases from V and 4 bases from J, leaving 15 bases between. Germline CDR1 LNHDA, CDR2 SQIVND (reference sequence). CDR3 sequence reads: CASSLLGGLGNTIYF. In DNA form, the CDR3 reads TGTGCCAGTAGTCTCCTCGGAGGGCTAGGAAACACCATATATTTT.

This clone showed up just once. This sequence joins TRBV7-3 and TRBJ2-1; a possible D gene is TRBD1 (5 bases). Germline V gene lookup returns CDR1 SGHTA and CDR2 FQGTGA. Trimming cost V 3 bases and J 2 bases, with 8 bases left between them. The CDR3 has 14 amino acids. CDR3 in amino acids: CASSLAGTYNEQFF. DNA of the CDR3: TGTGCCAGCAGCTTGGCAGGGACCTACAATGAGCAGTTCTTC.

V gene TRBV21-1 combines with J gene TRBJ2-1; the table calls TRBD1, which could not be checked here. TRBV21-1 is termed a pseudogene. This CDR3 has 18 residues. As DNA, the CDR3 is TGTGCCAGCAACACCCGAACGTTACAGGGCACCTCCTACAATGAGCAGTTCTTC. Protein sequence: CASNTRTLQGTSYNEQFF.

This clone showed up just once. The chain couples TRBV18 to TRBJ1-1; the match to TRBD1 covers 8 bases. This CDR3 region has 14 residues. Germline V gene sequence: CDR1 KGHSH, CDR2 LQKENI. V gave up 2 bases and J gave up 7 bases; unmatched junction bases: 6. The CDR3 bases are TGTGCCAGCTCACCAGGGACAGGCATGAATGAAGCTTTCTTT. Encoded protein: CASSPGTGMNEAFF.

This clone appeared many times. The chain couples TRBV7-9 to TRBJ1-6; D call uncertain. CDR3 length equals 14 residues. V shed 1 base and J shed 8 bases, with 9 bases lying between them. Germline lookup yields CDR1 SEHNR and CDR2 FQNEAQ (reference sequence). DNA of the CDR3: TGTGCCAGCAGCTTAGGTCACAGCTATTCACCCCTCCACTTT. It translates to CASSLGHSYSPLHF.

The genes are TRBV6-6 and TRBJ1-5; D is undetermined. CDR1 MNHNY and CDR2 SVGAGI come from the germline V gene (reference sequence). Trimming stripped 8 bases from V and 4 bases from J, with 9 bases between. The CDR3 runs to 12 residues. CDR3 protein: CASGEVNQPQHF. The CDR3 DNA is TGTGCCAGCGGCGAGGTAAATCAGCCCCAGCATTTT.

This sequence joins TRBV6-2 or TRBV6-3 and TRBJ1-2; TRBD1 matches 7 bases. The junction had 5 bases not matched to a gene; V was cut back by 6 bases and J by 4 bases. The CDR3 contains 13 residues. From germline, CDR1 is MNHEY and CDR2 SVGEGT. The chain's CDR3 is CASSPRGSYGYTF. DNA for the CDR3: TGTGCCAGCAGCCCCAGGGGGAGCTATGGCTACACCTTC.

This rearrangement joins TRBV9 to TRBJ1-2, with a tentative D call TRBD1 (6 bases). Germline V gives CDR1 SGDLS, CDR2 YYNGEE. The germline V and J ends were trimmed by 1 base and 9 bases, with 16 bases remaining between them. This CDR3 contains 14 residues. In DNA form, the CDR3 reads TGTGCCAGCAGCGTAATCGGGGACATGGGATGCTACACCTTC. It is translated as CASSVIGDMGCYTF.

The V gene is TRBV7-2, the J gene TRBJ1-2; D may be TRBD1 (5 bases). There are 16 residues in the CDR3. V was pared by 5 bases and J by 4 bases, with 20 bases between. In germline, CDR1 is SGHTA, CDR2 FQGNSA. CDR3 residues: CASSVAPGGTSYGYTF. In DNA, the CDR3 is TGTGCCAGCAGCGTGGCGCCAGGAGGGACCTCCTATGGCTACACCTTC.

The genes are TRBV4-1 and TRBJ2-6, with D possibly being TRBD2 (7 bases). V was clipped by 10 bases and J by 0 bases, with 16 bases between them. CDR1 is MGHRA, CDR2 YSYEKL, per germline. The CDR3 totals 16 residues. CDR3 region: CATVGGGNSGANVLTF. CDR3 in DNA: TGCGCCACCGTGGGGGGGGGCAACTCTGGGGCCAACGTCCTGACTTTC.

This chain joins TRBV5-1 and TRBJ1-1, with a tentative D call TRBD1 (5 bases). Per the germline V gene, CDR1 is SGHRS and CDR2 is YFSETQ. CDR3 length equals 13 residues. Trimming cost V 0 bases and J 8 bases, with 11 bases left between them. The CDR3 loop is CASSLDGGGEAFF. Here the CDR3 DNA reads TGCGCCAGCAGCTTGGACGGGGGAGGAGAAGCTTTCTTT. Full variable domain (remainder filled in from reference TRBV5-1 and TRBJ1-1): KAGVTQTPRYLIKTRGQQVTLSCSPISGHRSVSWYQQTPGQGLQFLFEYFSETQRNKGNFPGRFSGRQFSNSRSEMNVSTLELGDSALYLCASSLDGGGEAFFGQGTRLTVV.